This T cell receptor (beta chain) was sequenced during a study of technical replicates of blood from several donors. Germline assignment: CDR1 SGHNT and CDR2 YYREEE (reference sequence). The V and J ends lost 2 bases and 7 bases, in that order; junction bases with no gene match: 6. The CDR3 loop spans 15 amino acids. Clones were read by immunoSEQ multiplex PCR, and TCRdb kept only the in-frame ones, dropping some. The sample lists about 80,000 clones; 94% were seen once. The sequencing sample was made of T cells isolated from PBMCs. The sequence derives from a human donor in good health. This chain uses TRBV5-4 with TRBJ2-4; 10 bases line up with TRBD1. The CDR3 here is CASSLGGTGVNIQYF. The CDR3 DNA reads TGTGCCAGCAGCTTAGGAGGGACAGGGGTGAACATTCAGTACTTC.